The T cell receptor beta chain described here comes from a study of T cell repertoires in cytomegalovirus infection. Study details: Indications came from public TCR beta signatures; they pointed to CMV infection and to a matching HLA type.

This clonotype came up many times. Antigen unknown. TCRdb re-called the reads with MiXCR, one entry per CDR3 protein. The sample consists of a few hundred thousand distinct CDR3 sequences, around 9.5% of them appearing once. General study findings and limits: It was HLA-C-restricted CMV-specific TCR beta clonotypes that dominated the response ex vivo. Carriers of CMV plus the relevant HLA were identified by cumulative public TCR beta family frequency.

Trimming cost V 3 bases and J 7 bases; bases outside gene matches: 4. The CDR3 spans 15 residues. CDR1 and CDR2 (germline): SEHNR, FQNEAQ (reference sequence). V gene TRBV7-9 combines with J gene TRBJ2-1; 12 nucleotides align to TRBD2. The sample was PBMCs. The TCR sequence derives from a human donor in good health (CMV status not recorded). Some clones in this sample may be carry-over from other donors' samples. In DNA, the CDR3 is TGTGCCAGCAGCTTGACTAGCGGGAGAAGGAATGAGCAGTTCTTC. This gives the protein CASSLTSGRRNEQFF. Full variable domain (outside the CDR3, taken from reference TRBV7-9 and TRBJ2-1): DTGVSQNPRHKITKRGQNVTFRCDPISEHNRLYWYRQTLGQGPEFLTYFQNEAQLEKSRLLSDRFSAERPKGSFSTLEIQRTEQGDSAMYLCASSLTSGRRNEQFFGPGTRLTVL.